The TCR beta chain under discussion was sequenced for a study of HIV-infected children after antiretroviral therapy interruption. General study findings and limits: Naive CD4+ Gini coefficient rose by interruption end, suggesting clonal expansion.

RNA-based 3' RACE libraries used unique molecular identifiers. Each CDR3 protein is one row after TCRdb ran MiXCR on the 3' RACE reads. Of about 89,000 distinct CDR3 sequences listed, 6% to 8.5% are singletons. This clonotype was observed at least ten times. The antigen is not known. This CDR3 has 16 residues. The V and J ends lost 2 bases and 6 bases, in that order; junction bases with no gene match: 6. Germline loops: CDR1 SNHLY, CDR2 FYNNEI. This sample's treatment: PENTA 11 planned treatment interruption arm or continuous ART arm. Participants had taken at least three-drug ART for at least 24 weeks.

The source is a pool of human donors with HIV. The specimen was CD45RA+ CD4+ T cells from PBMCs, pooled from several time points, collected from a donor given antiretroviral therapy, either interrupted or continuous. The subset: naive CD4+ CD45RA+ CD45RO- T cells. The chain has TRBV2 and TRBJ2-1, with 11 nucleotides matching TRBD1. The CDR3: CASSEYLGQGGNEQFF. As DNA, the CDR3 is TGTGCCAGCAGTGAATACTTGGGACAGGGGGGCAATGAGCAGTTCTTC.